Each of the 8 T cell receptor beta chains below was sequenced from the same sample in a study of T cell clonotyping in hematopoietic cell transplantation. TCRdb keeps only in-frame clones here, not all; method: immunoSEQ multiplex PCR. The profile shows 20,000 to 30,000 clones, roughly 82% of them singletons. Time point meaning: recipient sample about 28 days before transplant, after cytoreduction. Sequencing was performed on peripheral blood mononuclear cells, taken before stem cell transplant. The receptors originated from a woman in her fifties or sixties with acute myeloid leukemia. Some clones in this sample may be carry-over from other donors' samples.

The chain joins TRBV7-3 to TRBJ1-2; maybe TRBD1 (6 bases). The V gene lost 2 bases and the J gene lost 5 bases, with 9 bases spanning the gap. The germline V gene has CDR1 SGHTA and CDR2 FQGTGA. The CDR3 loop spans 13 amino acids. Written as DNA, the CDR3 is TGTGCCAGCAGCTTAGGCAGGGGATATGGCTACACCTTC. This codes for CASSLGRGYGYTF.

The genes are TRBV29-1 and TRBJ1-2; D is undetermined. Germline values: CDR1 SQVTM, CDR2 ANQGSEA. The CDR3 loop spans 12 amino acids. Trimming shortened V by 2 bases and J by 2 bases, and 6 bases separated the two germline ends. CDR3 amino acids: CSVETGNYGYTF. CDR3 DNA: TGCAGCGTTGAAACTGGGAACTATGGCTACACCTTC.

The chain employs TRBV6-1 and TRBJ2-3; no definite D call. Germline V CDR1 and CDR2: MNHNS, SASEGT. CDR3 length equals 14 residues. With 4 bases removed from V and 4 bases from J, the gap between germline ends came to 12 bases. The CDR3 DNA reads TGTGCCAGCAGTGGTCACAACGTCCCAGATACGCAGTATTTT. Translating gives CASSGHNVPDTQYF.

V gene TRBV5-1 combines with J gene TRBJ2-1, with 12 positions matching TRBD2. CDR1 is SGHRS and CDR2 is YFSETQ in the germline V gene. The CDR3 extends over 17 amino acids. Unmatched junction bases numbered 14, after V lost 5 bases and J lost 8 bases. The CDR3 loop reads CASSPSPGTSGWDEQFF. CDR3 nucleotide sequence: TGCGCCAGCAGTCCTTCCCCCGGGACTAGCGGGTGGGATGAGCAGTTCTTC.

The rearrangement joins TRBV5-1 to TRBJ2-7, with a tentative D call TRBD2 (6 bases). The CDR3 has 15 residues. Germline-derived CDR1 and CDR2 are SGHRS and YFSETQ. Trimming took 3 bases from V and 7 from J, leaving 20 bases between them. CDR3 sequence: CASSSMNGPGGEQYF. The CDR3 bases are TGCGCCAGCAGCTCCATGAACGGCCCTGGGGGGGAGCAGTACTTC.

V usage is TRBV29-1 and J usage is TRBJ2-1; 10 bases are a match to TRBD1. The V gene end was trimmed by 5 bases and the J gene end by 4 bases; junction bases not matched to a gene: 2. The CDR3 covers 13 residues. The germline CDR1 and CDR2 sequences are SQVTM and ANQGSEA. The CDR3 loop is CSVWDRGYNEQFF. The CDR3 DNA is TGCAGCGTTTGGGACAGGGGATACAATGAGCAGTTCTTC.

The V call is TRBV7-8, the J call TRBJ1-1; 7 bases align to TRBD1. Germline V lookup: CDR1 SGHVS, CDR2 FQNEAQ. The V gene end was trimmed by 1 base and the J gene end by 10 bases; junction bases not matched to a gene: 3. This CDR3 is built from 12 residues. The chain's CDR3 is CASSLERGRAFF. In DNA form, the CDR3 reads TGTGCCAGCAGCTTAGAGAGGGGGCGAGCTTTCTTT.

The genes are TRBV2 and TRBJ2-2; either TRBD1 or TRBD2 may fit D (6 bases each). The V gene lost 11 bases and the J gene lost 5 bases, with 18 bases spanning the gap. The CDR3 is 14 residues long. From germline, CDR1 is SNHLY and CDR2 FYNNEI. The CDR3 here is CAQDRGQSTGELFF. CDR3 nucleotides: TGTGCCCAGGACCGGGGGCAATCGACCGGGGAGCTGTTTTTT.